Shown below are 20 T cell receptor beta chains from a single sample sequenced in a study of cytomegalovirus exposure and HLA in healthy donors. PCR employed 60 Vbeta and 13 Jbeta primers. The protocol was immunoSEQ multiplex PCR, while the TCRdb copy is restricted to in-frame clones and leaves out a portion. The sample holds about 140,000 clones, under 90% seen once. Sequencing was performed on PBMCs. All receptors come from a man aged 35 to 55 in good health and CMV-seronegative.

The chain couples TRBV6-1 to TRBJ1-5; D gene unclear. V was pared by 1 base and J by 11 bases, with 9 bases between. Germline-derived CDR1 and CDR2 are MNHNS and SASEGT. The CDR3 sequence is 12 residues long. This CDR3 reads CASSEGLLAQHF. The CDR3 region has the DNA TGTGCCAGCAGTGAAGGGCTTTTGGCCCAGCATTTT.

The genes are TRBV6-1 and TRBJ1-4; D remains ambiguous. CDR1 and CDR2 from the germline V gene are MNHNS and SASEGT. The germline V and J ends were trimmed by 5 bases and 8 bases, with 15 bases remaining between them. There are 14 residues in the CDR3. The CDR3 reads CASSPTGGLEKLFF. CDR3 nucleotides: TGTGCCAGCAGTCCGACTGGTGGATTAGAAAAACTGTTTTTT.

This chain connects TRBV18 to TRBJ2-5, with D perhaps matching TRBD2 (5 bases). The CDR3 spans 14 residues. V dropped 2 bases and J dropped 4 bases, with 11 bases sitting between them. Per germline, CDR1 KGHSH and CDR2 LQKENI. This CDR3 reads CASSPGRHGETQYF. CDR3 coding DNA: TGTGCCAGCTCACCAGGGAGACACGGAGAGACCCAGTACTTC.

This clone was observed a handful of times. In DNA, the CDR3 is TGTGCCAGCAGCTTAGTATCCGGGTATGGCTACACCTTC. Protein sequence: CASSLVSGYGYTF. The rearrangement uses TRBV7-2 and TRBJ1-2; no definite D call. The CDR3 runs to 13 residues. CDR1 SGHTA and CDR2 FQGNSA come from the germline V gene. V was clipped by 1 base and J by 5 bases, with 8 bases between them.

The J gene is TRBJ2-3, the V gene TRBV9; 10 bases are shared with TRBD2. Per the germline V gene, CDR1 is SGDLS and CDR2 is YYNGEE. V dropped 3 bases and J dropped 6; count of bases not matched to a gene: 16. The CDR3 has 18 amino acids. The CDR3 coding sequence is TGTGCCAGCAGCGAGGTGGGGGGAAGCGGGGGGGCGTTGGATACGCAGTATTTT. This codes for CASSEVGGSGGALDTQYF.

The rearrangement links TRBV9 to TRBJ2-3; TRBD2 aligns across 9 bases. The CDR3 contains 17 residues. Per germline, CDR1 SGDLS and CDR2 YYNGEE. J lost 4 bases, V lost 4 bases, and 13 bases had no gene match. CDR3 amino acids: CASSPGGGARRSDTQYF. The DNA for the CDR3 is TGTGCCAGCAGCCCCGGCGGGGGGGCAAGGAGGTCAGATACGCAGTATTTT.

The chain combines TRBV29-1 with TRBJ1-2; 8 bases map to TRBD1. This CDR3 region has 14 residues. Germline lookup yields CDR1 SQVTM and CDR2 ANQGSEA. Losses at the gene ends were 3 bases for V and 8 bases for J; bases not matched to a gene: 11. Here the CDR3 DNA reads TGCAGCGTTGACGAGGGGCAGGGGGCGCGAGGCTACACCTTC. This sequence encodes CSVDEGQGARGYTF.

The J gene is TRBJ2-2, the V gene TRBV7-2; D perhaps matches TRBD1 (6 bases). Germline CDR1 reads SGHTA; CDR2 reads FQGNSA. The CDR3 runs to 18 residues. V lost 1 base and J lost 0, with 15 bases in between. The CDR3 loop reads CASSLESQGWTNTGELFF. Here the CDR3 DNA reads TGTGCCAGCAGCTTAGAGTCGCAGGGGTGGACGAACACCGGGGAGCTGTTTTTT.

This clone was detected only once. The rearrangement joins TRBV5-1 to TRBJ1-1; TRBD1 might be the D (6 bases). The CDR3 length is 14 residues. Germline V gene lookup returns CDR1 SGHRS and CDR2 YFSETQ. Between the trimmed V and J ends, which lost 4 bases and 3 bases, there was a span of 13 bases. CDR3 sequence (DNA): TGCGCCAGCAGCACCGGGACACTCTACACTGAAGCTTTCTTT. Encoded protein: CASSTGTLYTEAFF.

The chain carries TRBV19 and TRBJ2-5, with D possibly matching TRBD2 (6 bases). Trimming stripped 0 bases from V and 5 bases from J, with 13 bases between. The CDR3 spans 15 residues. CDR1 LNHDA and CDR2 SQIVND come from the germline V gene (reference sequence). This chain's CDR3 is CASSIDRRGGETQYF. CDR3 nucleotides: TGTGCCAGTAGTATAGATCGGCGGGGAGGCGAGACCCAGTACTTC.

This clone has only a few counts. The rearrangement uses TRBV4-1 and TRBJ1-3; the D is unclear. Trimming removed 5 bases at V and 0 bases at J, with 8 bases between. The CDR3 loop spans 14 amino acids. Germline V gives CDR1 MGHRA, CDR2 YSYEKL. CDR3 sequence reads: CASSSTSSGNTIYF. CDR3 DNA sequence: TGCGCCAGCAGCTCCACGAGCTCTGGAAACACCATATATTTT.

The chain employs TRBV11-2 and TRBJ2-1; TRBD2 matches at 9 bases. Germline CDR1 reads SGHAT; CDR2 reads FQNNGV. The ends lost 1 base at V and 7 bases at J; junction bases unmatched: 5. The CDR3 length is 15 residues. The CDR3 protein is CASSLGAGGLNEQFF. The CDR3 coding sequence is TGTGCCAGCAGCTTAGGAGCGGGGGGACTAAATGAGCAGTTCTTC.

V is TRBV18 and J is TRBJ1-4; tentative D call: TRBD1 (5 bases). V lost 2 bases and J 7 bases, leaving 11 bases between the germline ends. From germline, CDR1 is KGHSH and CDR2 LQKENI. The CDR3 has 14 residues. CDR3 sequence (DNA): TGTGCCAGCTCACCAACCAGGGATGGTGAAAAACTGTTTTTT. Protein: CASSPTRDGEKLFF. Looking up the rest from reference TRBV18 and TRBJ1-4 gives the full variable domain: NAGVMQNPRHLVRRRGQEARLRCSPMKGHSHVYWYRQLPEEGLKFMVYLQKENIIDESGMPKERFSAEFPKEGPSILRIQQVVRGDSAAYFCASSPTRDGEKLFFGSGTQLSVL.

The V gene is TRBV18, the J gene TRBJ2-5; possible D gene TRBD1, 6 bases. This CDR3 has 15 amino acids. In germline, CDR1 is KGHSH, CDR2 LQKENI. Trimming stripped 0 bases from V and 2 bases from J, with 10 bases between. Here the CDR3 DNA reads TGTGCCAGCTCACCACCGAGGCAGGGGCAAGAGACCCAGTACTTC. Amino acid sequence: CASSPPRQGQETQYF.

Only a few counts were recorded for this clone. The rearrangement joins TRBV6-4 to TRBJ1-6; the D gene is possibly TRBD1 (6 bases). The germline V gene has CDR1 MRHNA and CDR2 SNTAGT. The CDR3 loop spans 13 amino acids. With 5 bases removed from V and 9 bases from J, the gap between germline ends came to 11 bases. The DNA of the CDR3 is TGTGCCAGCAGTCCCGGGACACGTTCACCCCTCCACTTT. Amino acid sequence: CASSPGTRSPLHF.

The gene calls are TRBV7-3 and TRBJ1-1; a possible D gene is TRBD1 (5 bases). Germline V gene sequence: CDR1 SGHTA, CDR2 FQGTGA. CDR3 size: 15 residues. The V gene lost 5 bases and the J gene lost 0 bases, with 13 bases spanning the gap. The CDR3: CASSTSQTVNTEAFF. CDR3 in DNA: TGTGCCAGCAGCACCTCCCAGACAGTGAACACTGAAGCTTTCTTT.

V gene TRBV29-1 combines with J gene TRBJ2-3, with TRBD1 matching over 10 bases. The germline V gene has CDR1 SQVTM and CDR2 ANQGSEA. V was pared by 4 bases and J by 2 bases, with 9 bases of the junction left unmatched. The CDR3 runs to 16 residues. The CDR3 reads CSVGISDRGPTDTQYF. Here the CDR3 DNA reads TGCAGCGTTGGCATTTCAGACAGGGGGCCCACAGATACGCAGTATTTT.

This clone turned up a few times. The J gene is TRBJ1-1, the V gene TRBV28; 9 positions agree with TRBD1. From germline, CDR1 is MDHEN and CDR2 SYDVKM. Unmatched junction bases numbered 3, after V lost 3 bases and J lost 4 bases. The CDR3 spans 14 residues. As DNA, the CDR3 is TGTGCCAGCAGTTTCCCGGGACAGGGCACTGAAGCTTTCTTT. This encodes CASSFPGQGTEAFF.

The chain combines TRBV27 with TRBJ2-7; D perhaps matches TRBD2 (5 bases). V was pared by 2 bases and J by 6 bases, with 14 bases between. CDR3 size: 14 residues. CDR1 and CDR2 from the germline V gene are MNHEY and SMNVEV (reference sequence). CDR3 protein: CASSLAGRVAEQYF. DNA of the CDR3: TGTGCCAGCAGTTTAGCGGGCCGCGTCGCCGAGCAGTACTTC.

In nucleotides, the CDR3 is TGCAGCGCTAATAGCAACTATGGCTACACCTTC. It is translated as CSANSNYGYTF. The rearrangement joins TRBV29-1 to TRBJ1-2; D is uncertain. This CDR3 comprises 11 residues. Germline V gene lookup returns CDR1 SQVTM and CDR2 ANQGSEA. The germline V and J ends were trimmed by 7 bases and 2 bases, with 8 bases remaining between them.